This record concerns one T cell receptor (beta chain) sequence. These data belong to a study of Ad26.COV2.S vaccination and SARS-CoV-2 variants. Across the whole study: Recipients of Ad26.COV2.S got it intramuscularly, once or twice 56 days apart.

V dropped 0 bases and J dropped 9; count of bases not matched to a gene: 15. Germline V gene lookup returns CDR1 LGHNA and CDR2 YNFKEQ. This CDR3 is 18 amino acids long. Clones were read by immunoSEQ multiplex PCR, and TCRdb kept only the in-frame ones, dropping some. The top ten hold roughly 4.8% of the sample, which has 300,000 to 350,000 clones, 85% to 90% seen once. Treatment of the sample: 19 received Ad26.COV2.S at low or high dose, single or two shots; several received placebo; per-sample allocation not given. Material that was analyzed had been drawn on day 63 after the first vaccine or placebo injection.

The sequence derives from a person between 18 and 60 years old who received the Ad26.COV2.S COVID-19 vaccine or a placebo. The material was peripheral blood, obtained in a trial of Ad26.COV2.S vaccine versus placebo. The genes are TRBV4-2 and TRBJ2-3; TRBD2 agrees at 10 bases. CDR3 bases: TGTGCCAGCAGCCAAGATGTGCGAGCGGGGGGGTCGGGTCGGACGCAGTATTTT. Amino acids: CASSQDVRAGGSGRTQYF.